These 9 T cell receptor beta chains were all obtained from the same sample, sequenced in a study of patients and donors after allogeneic stem cell transplantation. Using its own MiXCR run on the RT-PCR reads, TCRdb lists one record per CDR3 protein. Counted here are around 70,000 distinct CDR3 sequences, approximately 26% occurring once; the ten biggest clones make up approximately 26%. The sequenced material came from blood, either unsorted or a sorted T cell fraction (not recorded which). The receptors were sampled from a human donor who was either an allogeneic HSCT recipient or a stem cell or donor lymphocyte infusion donor (not recorded which). It is not recorded whose cells these are; they may come from a transplant donor.

In this sample, this clonotype turned up a few times. The J gene is TRBJ1-4, the V gene TRBV3-1; 9 bases line up with TRBD1. Trimming removed 4 bases from V and 8 bases from J; junction bases left unmatched: 5. The length of the CDR3 is 14 residues. Germline loops: CDR1 LGHDT, CDR2 YNNKEL (reference sequence). CDR3 in amino acids: CASSLQGANEKLFF. The CDR3, as DNA: TGTGCCAGCAGCCTACAGGGGGCAAACGAAAAACTGTTTTTT.

This clonotype was seen a few times. The chain recombines TRBV3-2 with TRBJ1-2. TRBV3-2 is listed as a pseudogene. This CDR3 contains 15 residues. CDR3 nucleotide sequence: TGTGCCAGCAGCCGCCGCCGAGGACGGATATATGGCTACACCTTC. Residues: CASSRRRGRIYGYTF.

This clonotype was detected a few times. J is TRBJ1-2 and V is TRBV7-2; D ambiguous. Germline-derived CDR1 and CDR2 are SGHTA and FQGNSA. The V gene lost 2 bases and the J gene lost 0 bases, with 13 bases spanning the gap. The CDR3 is made up of 16 amino acids. The CDR3 reads CASSLSGMQPNYGYTF. CDR3 coding DNA: TGTGCCAGCAGCTTATCGGGTATGCAGCCTAACTATGGCTACACCTTC.

The chain uses TRBV5-1 and TRBJ2-1; D not certain. V lost 1 base, J lost 3 bases, and 5 bases lay in between. Germline assignment: CDR1 SGHRS and CDR2 YFSETQ. The CDR3 has 13 amino acids. CDR3 DNA sequence: TGCGCCAGCAGCTTGCTCTACTACAATGAGCAGTTCTTC. This codes for CASSLLYYNEQFF.

V is TRBV7-9 and J is TRBJ2-7; TRBD1 might be the D (5 bases). V was trimmed by 4 bases and J by 2 bases, leaving 9 bases between them. The CDR3 is 13 amino acids. Germline V gene data show CDR1 as SEHNR and CDR2 as FQNEAQ (reference sequence). CDR3 coding DNA: TGTGCCAGCAGCTCTCAGGGAACCTACGAGCAGTACTTC. Amino acid sequence: CASSSQGTYEQYF.

The chain joins TRBV12-3 or TRBV12-4 to TRBJ1-1; weak D call: TRBD1 (5 bases). CDR3 length equals 14 residues. The V end lost 3 bases, the J end lost 6 bases, and 14 bases lay between the germline ends. The CDR3 here is CASSLVYGTPEAFF. CDR3 DNA: TGTGCCAGCAGTTTGGTATATGGGACCCCTGAAGCTTTCTTT.

V and J are TRBV4-2 and TRBJ2-5; 9 bases match TRBD2. The J segment lost 2 bases and the V segment lost 0 bases, leaving 10 bases of the junction unmatched. Germline CDR1 is LGHNA and CDR2 is YNFKEQ. The CDR3 totals 18 residues. The CDR3 region is CASSQEASGADPQETQYF. As DNA, the CDR3 is TGTGCCAGCAGCCAAGAAGCTAGCGGGGCCGATCCTCAAGAGACCCAGTACTTC.

This clonotype was detected many times. This chain joins TRBV7-2 and TRBJ1-2; maybe TRBD1 (6 bases). V was trimmed by 3 bases and J by 10 bases, leaving 12 bases between them. The CDR3 contains 12 residues. Germline V lookup: CDR1 SGHTA, CDR2 FQGNSA. CDR3 region: CASSFLRDTYTF. CDR3 sequence (DNA): TGTGCCAGCAGCTTTCTCAGGGACACCTACACCTTC.

The genes are TRBV5-1 and TRBJ2-5; D gene ambiguous. The V gene's germline CDR1 is SGHRS and CDR2 YFSETQ. This CDR3 has 16 residues. The germline V and J ends were trimmed by 0 bases and 2 bases, with 14 bases remaining between them. CDR3 region: CASSLVASVGQETQYF. The DNA of the CDR3 is TGCGCCAGCAGCTTGGTCGCTAGTGTGGGGCAAGAGACCCAGTACTTC.